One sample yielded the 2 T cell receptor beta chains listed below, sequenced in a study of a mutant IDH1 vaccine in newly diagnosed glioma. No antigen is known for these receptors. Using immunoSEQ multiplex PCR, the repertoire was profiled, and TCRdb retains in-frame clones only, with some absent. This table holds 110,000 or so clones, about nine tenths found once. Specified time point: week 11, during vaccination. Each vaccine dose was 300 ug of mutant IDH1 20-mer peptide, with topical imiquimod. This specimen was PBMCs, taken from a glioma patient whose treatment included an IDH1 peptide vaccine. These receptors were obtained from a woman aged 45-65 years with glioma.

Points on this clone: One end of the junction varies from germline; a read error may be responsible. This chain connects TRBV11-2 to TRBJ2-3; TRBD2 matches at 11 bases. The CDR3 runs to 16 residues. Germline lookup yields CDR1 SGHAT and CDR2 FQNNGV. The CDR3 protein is CASSLELAGETDTQYF. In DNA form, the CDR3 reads TGTGCCAGCAGCCTAGAACTAGCGGGAGAGACAGATACGCAGTATTTT.

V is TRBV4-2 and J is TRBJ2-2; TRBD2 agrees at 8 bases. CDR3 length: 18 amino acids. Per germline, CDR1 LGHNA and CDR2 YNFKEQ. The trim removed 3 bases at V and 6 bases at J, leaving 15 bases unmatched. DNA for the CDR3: TGTGCCAGCAGCCAGGGAGGCCGGGAGGGCCCCCGGGCCGGGGAGCTGTTTTTT. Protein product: CASSQGGREGPRAGELFF.